What follows are 27 T cell receptor beta chains derived from one specimen sequenced in a study of cytomegalovirus exposure and HLA in healthy donors. Measured with immunoSEQ multiplex PCR; TCRdb has only the in-frame clones, and not every one. The data show fewer than 200,000 clones, roughly 86% seen once. The sequenced sample was PBMCs. These receptors originate from a man between 25 and 39 years old in good health and CMV-seropositive.

V usage is TRBV7-9 and J usage is TRBJ2-5, with D hard to call. Germline assignment: CDR1 SEHNR and CDR2 FQNEAQ (reference sequence). The CDR3 runs to 11 residues. Trimming left V 3 bases short and J 5 bases short, with 4 bases between. The CDR3 DNA follows: TGTGCCAGCAGCTTTTCGGAGACCCAGTACTTC. This translates into CASSFSETQYF.

This clone was recorded only once. The chain uses TRBV7-6 and TRBJ1-2; D not resolved. Deletions cut 5 bases from V and 2 bases from J, with 15 bases between. The CDR3 covers 15 residues. Germline CDR1 SGHVS, CDR2 FNYEAQ. The DNA for the CDR3 is TGTGCCAGCAGCCCAACCCTTATACGGAACTATGGCTACACCTTC. This codes for CASSPTLIRNYGYTF.

The chain couples TRBV5-4 to TRBJ2-5, with TRBD1 identical over 9 bases. V was clipped by 4 bases and J by 13 bases; unmatched bases: 11. The CDR3 consists of 13 residues. Germline V gives CDR1 SGHNT, CDR2 YYREEE (reference sequence). Here the CDR3 DNA reads TGTGCCAGCAGCCCCGGACAGGGGCTAGAAAGGTACTTC. This sequence encodes CASSPGQGLERYF.

This sequence joins TRBV27 and TRBJ2-2; weak D call: TRBD1 (5 bases). The CDR3 has 14 amino acids. Germline values: CDR1 MNHEY, CDR2 SMNVEV (reference sequence). V gave up 7 bases and J gave up 1 base, with 10 bases separating them. As DNA, the CDR3 is TGTGCCAGCATGGGGCAGGAGAACACCGGGGAGCTGTTTTTT. It encodes CASMGQENTGELFF.

Only one count was recorded for this clone. This chain uses TRBV27 with TRBJ1-2; the D is unclear. This CDR3 contains 14 residues. Per the germline V gene, CDR1 is MNHEY and CDR2 is SMNVEV (reference sequence). V shed 2 bases and J shed 0 bases, with 7 bases lying between them. The CDR3 loop is CASSLTATNYGYTF. The CDR3 DNA follows: TGTGCCAGCAGTTTAACGGCAACTAACTATGGCTACACCTTC.

The J gene is TRBJ2-7, the V gene TRBV27; 7 bases map to TRBD2. Germline-derived CDR1 and CDR2 are MNHEY and SMNVEV (reference sequence). The CDR3 spans 15 residues. The ends lost 0 bases at V and 3 bases at J; junction bases unmatched: 5. As DNA, the CDR3 is TGTGCCAGCAGTTTATCAGCGGGGATACTCTACGAGCAGTACTTC. Its translation: CASSLSAGILYEQYF.

This clone was detected a few times. For the CDR3, the DNA is TGTGCCAGCGGGGACAACCCCAACACCGGGGAGCTGTTTTTT. Protein: CASGDNPNTGELFF. The J gene is TRBJ2-2, the V gene TRBV7-2; the D gene is possibly TRBD1 (6 bases). The V and J ends lost 8 bases and 2 bases respectively, with 12 bases between them. Germline values: CDR1 SGHTA, CDR2 FQGNSA. CDR3 length: 14 residues.

This chain uses TRBV29-1 with TRBJ2-7; no reliable D call. Trimming took 2 bases from V and 2 from J, leaving 10 bases between them. The germline CDR1 and CDR2 sequences are SQVTM and ANQGSEA. The CDR3 runs 13 residues. The CDR3 region has the DNA TGCAGCGTTGAACTCAATACGCCCTACGAGCAGTACTTC. Translation gives CSVELNTPYEQYF.

V gene TRBV11-1 combines with J gene TRBJ2-3, with D perhaps matching TRBD1 (5 bases). The CDR3 runs 14 residues. Germline lookup yields CDR1 SGHAT and CDR2 FQDESV (reference sequence). V dropped 1 base and J dropped 5 bases, with 10 bases sitting between them. The DNA for the CDR3 is TGTGCCAGCAGCTTAGGCAGGGTCGGAGATACGCAGTATTTT. It translates to CASSLGRVGDTQYF.

V is TRBV14 and J is TRBJ2-1; 15 bases agree with TRBD2. V dropped 4 bases and J dropped 6; count of bases not matched to a gene: 4. CDR3 length: 16 residues. Germline values: CDR1 SGHDN, CDR2 FVKESK. CDR3 sequence reads: CASSPGTSGRPNEQFF. The CDR3 DNA reads as TGTGCCAGCAGCCCCGGGACTAGCGGGAGGCCCAATGAGCAGTTCTTC.

The CDR3 DNA is TGTGCCAGCAGTTATGACTACGAGCAGTACTTC. The encoded protein is CASSYDYEQYF. This chain connects TRBV6-1 to TRBJ2-7; D gene ambiguous. V was shortened by 5 bases and J by 3 bases, with 5 bases between the two germline ends. The CDR3 runs to 11 residues. Germline V gene lookup returns CDR1 MNHNS and CDR2 SASEGT.

The chain links TRBV27 to TRBJ2-3; D is perhaps TRBD1 or TRBD2 (5 bases each). Between the trimmed V and J ends, which lost 3 bases and 1 base, there was a span of 5 bases. Germline assignment: CDR1 MNHEY and CDR2 SMNVEV (reference sequence). The CDR3 is 13 amino acids. The CDR3 coding sequence is TGTGCCAGCAGTTTGGGGGGCACAGATACGCAGTATTTT. It is translated as CASSLGGTDTQYF.

The chain recombines TRBV25-1 with TRBJ1-4, with D perhaps TRBD1 (6 bases). The CDR3 covers 13 residues. Trimming stripped 6 bases from V and 7 bases from J, with 12 bases between. The germline gives CDR1 MGHDK, CDR2 SYGVNS. This CDR3 is CASRGGRSEKLFF. DNA of the CDR3: TGTGCCAGCAGGGGGGGCCGTTCTGAAAAACTGTTTTTT.

Here the CDR3 DNA reads TGCGCCAGCAGCTTTACAGTTAATAACTATGGCTACACCTTC. As protein: CASSFTVNNYGYTF. The chain is built from TRBV5-1 and TRBJ1-2; D is unclear. Germline assignment: CDR1 SGHRS and CDR2 YFSETQ. This CDR3 has 14 amino acids. V was clipped by 2 bases and J by 1 base, with 9 bases between them.

This clone has only a few counts. This chain connects TRBV11-2 to TRBJ1-1; D unresolved. The CDR3 has 13 amino acids. Per germline, CDR1 SGHAT and CDR2 FQNNGV. Trimming left V 0 bases short and J 0 bases short, with 2 bases between. The CDR3 bases are TGTGCCAGCAGCTTAGATGTGAACACTGAAGCTTTCTTT. Encoded protein: CASSLDVNTEAFF. Using reference TRBV11-2 and TRBJ1-1 for the parts outside the CDR3, the full variable domain is EAGVAQSPRYKIIEKRQSVAFWCNPISGHATLYWYQQILGQGPKLLIQFQNNGVVDDSQLPKDRFSAERLKGVDSTLKIQPAKLEDSAVYLCASSLDVNTEAFFGQGTRLTVV.

This chain connects TRBV28 to TRBJ2-3; perhaps TRBD1 as D (5 bases). The V end was cut by 5 bases, the J end by 4 bases, with 10 bases between. This CDR3 contains 13 residues. The germline gives CDR1 MDHEN, CDR2 SYDVKM. The CDR3 nucleotides read TGTGCCAGCAGTCCTGCAGGGTCAGATACGCAGTATTTT. As protein: CASSPAGSDTQYF.

The chain has TRBV2 and TRBJ2-3; the match to TRBD1 covers 9 bases. Trimming took 3 bases from V and 5 from J; bases not matched to a gene: 12. This CDR3 comprises 17 residues. Looked up from germline, CDR1 is SNHLY and CDR2 is FYNNEI. The CDR3 region is CASSERATGGRRDTQYF. As DNA, the CDR3 is TGTGCCAGCAGTGAGAGGGCGACAGGGGGGAGGAGAGATACGCAGTATTTT. The full variable domain, with the rest looked up from reference TRBV2 and TRBJ2-3, is EPEVTQTPSHQVTQMGQEVILRCVPISNHLYFYWYRQILGQKVEFLVSFYNNEISEKSEIFDDQFSVERPDGSNFTLKIRSTKLEDSAMYFCASSERATGGRRDTQYFGPGTRLTVL.

V gene TRBV28 combines with J gene TRBJ2-1; D gene uncertain. CDR1 is MDHEN and CDR2 is SYDVKM in the germline V gene. The CDR3 loop spans 10 amino acids. The CDR3 sequence is CASVAGEQFF. For the CDR3, the DNA is TGTGCTTCCGTCGCCGGTGAGCAGTTCTTC.

The chain links TRBV11-2 to TRBJ2-1; perhaps TRBD1 as D (9 bases). V lost 1 base to trimming and J lost 8 bases, with 18 bases between them. Per the germline V gene, CDR1 is SGHAT and CDR2 is FQNNGV. CDR3 length equals 16 residues. The DNA of the CDR3 is TGTGCCAGCAGCTTAGGTAGCGGGACAGGGAGGGATGAGCAGTTCTTC. Protein: CASSLGSGTGRDEQFF.

The chain carries TRBV6-5 and TRBJ1-6; 7 nucleotides align to TRBD1. J lost 5 bases, V lost 5 bases, and 3 bases had no gene match. Germline V lookup: CDR1 MNHEY, CDR2 SVGAGI. This CDR3 is 14 amino acids long. The CDR3 loop reads CASSQGGNNSPLHF. DNA for the CDR3: TGTGCCAGCAGTCAGGGGGGAAATAATTCACCCCTCCACTTT.

The chain joins TRBV7-8 to TRBJ1-5; 8 bases line up with TRBD1. From germline, CDR1 is SGHVS and CDR2 FQNEAQ. This CDR3 is 14 amino acids long. J gave up 7 bases and V 5 bases, and 7 bases lay outside the gene matches. CDR3 loop: CASSAQGAGQPQHF. In DNA form, the CDR3 reads TGTGCCAGCAGCGCCCAGGGGGCCGGACAGCCCCAGCATTTT.

Comments on this clone: The same CDR3 can be traced to other DNA sequences in this sample. This rearrangement joins TRBV6-5 to TRBJ2-7, with 7 bases that match TRBD2. CDR1 MNHEY and CDR2 SVGAGI come from the germline V gene. V lost 2 bases, J lost 3 bases, and 4 bases stayed unmatched. The CDR3 is made up of 14 amino acids. For the CDR3, the DNA is TGTGCCAGCAGTTACGGGCGGGGGAGCTACGAGCAGTACTTC. As protein: CASSYGRGSYEQYF.

This chain connects TRBV2 to TRBJ1-2; D gene unclear. The CDR3 loop spans 16 amino acids. CDR1 SNHLY and CDR2 FYNNEI come from the germline V gene. Trimming left V 3 bases short and J 10 bases short, with 24 bases between. The CDR3 sequence is CASSDALHAWPIDYTF. CDR3 coding DNA: TGTGCCAGCAGTGATGCTCTCCACGCTTGGCCGATTGACTACACCTTC.

This clone showed up just once. This sequence joins TRBV30 and TRBJ2-7, with D perhaps TRBD1 (5 bases). V was shortened by 2 bases and J by 4 bases, with 9 bases between the two germline ends. The length of the CDR3 is 12 residues. CDR1 GTSNPN and CDR2 SVGIG come from the germline V gene (reference sequence). This chain's CDR3 is CAWSLPGYEQYF. As DNA, the CDR3 is TGTGCCTGGAGTTTGCCAGGGTACGAGCAGTACTTC.

This rearrangement joins TRBV2 to TRBJ2-7; D might be TRBD2 (6 bases). Germline V gives CDR1 SNHLY, CDR2 FYNNEI. V dropped 8 bases and J dropped 0 bases, with 14 bases sitting between them. The CDR3 runs to 14 residues. The CDR3 DNA reads TGTGCCAGCTCCGGGACTCCAGACTCCTACGAGCAGTACTTC. Translation gives CASSGTPDSYEQYF.

The V gene is TRBV7-2, the J gene TRBJ1-3; no clear D. V was clipped by 4 bases and J by 5 bases, with 12 bases between them. The CDR3 is 14 amino acids. Germline V gene sequence: CDR1 SGHTA, CDR2 FQGNSA. CDR3 loop: CASSSDIGRNTIYF. CDR3 nucleotide sequence: TGTGCCAGCAGCTCCGACATAGGGAGAAACACCATATATTTT. Based on the CDR3 plus reference TRBV7-2 and TRBJ1-3, the full variable domain is GAGVSQSPSNKVTEKGKDVELRCDPISGHTALYWYRQSLGQGLEFLIYFQGNSAPDKSGLPSDRFSAERTGGSVSTLTIQRTQQEDSAVYLCASSSDIGRNTIYFGEGSWLTVV.

This clone occurred once. The V call is TRBV6-5, the J call TRBJ2-1; D gene unclear. CDR1 and CDR2 (germline): MNHEY, SVGAGI. The CDR3 consists of 12 residues. The V end was cut by 0 bases, the J end by 10 bases, with 7 bases between. CDR3: CASSYSGREQFF. In DNA form, the CDR3 reads TGTGCCAGCAGTTACTCGGGTAGGGAGCAGTTCTTC.